A single sample is the source of the 27 T cell receptor beta chains below, sequenced in a study of T cells after yellow fever vaccination. TCRdb ran MiXCR on the 5' RACE reads and lists one entry per CDR3 protein. The table lists fewer than 400,000 distinct CDR3 sequences, 6.2% of them singletons. The sample consisted of PBMCs, taken 5 days after the yellow fever booster vaccination. The receptors shown here come from a man in his thirties or forties who received the YFV17D yellow fever vaccine.

This clonotype was detected only a few times. V is TRBV5-1 and J is TRBJ2-1, with TRBD2 matching over 14 bases. Germline V gene sequence: CDR1 SGHRS, CDR2 YFSETQ. V was clipped by 3 bases and J by 0 bases; unmatched bases: 8. CDR3 length: 19 amino acids. The CDR3 DNA follows: TGCGCCAGCAGCTCAAGACTAGCGGGAGGGCCGAGCTCCTACAATGAGCAGTTCTTC. As protein: CASSSRLAGGPSSYNEQFF.

The chain combines TRBV12-3 or TRBV12-4 with TRBJ2-2, with D hard to call. V lost 5 bases and J lost 9, with 13 bases in between. The CDR3 runs to 13 residues. The CDR3 region is CASSRNRVRELFF. DNA of the CDR3: TGTGCCAGCAGTAGAAACCGGGTGAGGGAGCTGTTTTTT.

The chain employs TRBV12-3 or TRBV12-4 and TRBJ2-7; the match to TRBD1 covers 7 bases. The CDR3 has 13 amino acids. Germline trimming cut 3 bases from V and 6 bases from J; bases unmatched to any gene: 5. The CDR3 loop is CASSLRGLGEQYF. The CDR3 region has the DNA TGTGCCAGCAGTTTGAGGGGGCTCGGCGAGCAGTACTTC.

This clonotype was recorded many times. The chain recombines TRBV7-8 with TRBJ1-1; D not resolved. The CDR3 loop spans 12 amino acids. The ends were cut back, 1 base at V and 10 bases at J, with 10 bases in the middle. Per the germline V gene, CDR1 is SGHVS and CDR2 is FQNEAQ. The CDR3 here is CASSLVGGGAFF. The CDR3 DNA sequence: TGTGCCAGCAGCTTAGTGGGCGGAGGAGCTTTCTTT.

V gene TRBV12-3 or TRBV12-4 combines with J gene TRBJ1-6; no clear D. With 5 bases removed from V and 11 bases from J, the gap between germline ends came to 13 bases. CDR3 length: 13 amino acids. The CDR3 protein is CASSLSSGTPLHF. CDR3 in DNA: TGTGCCAGCAGTCTTTCTTCCGGGACACCCCTCCACTTT.

The gene calls are TRBV5-6 and TRBJ2-2, with 11 bases identical to TRBD1. Germline lookup yields CDR1 SGHDT and CDR2 YYEEEE. CDR3 size: 16 residues. Unmatched junction bases numbered 4, after V lost 1 base and J lost 5 bases. CDR3 nucleotide sequence: TGTGCCAGCAGCTTGAAGGACAGGGGGCATACCGGGGAGCTGTTTTTT. It translates to CASSLKDRGHTGELFF.

The table lists this clonotype with many counts. J is TRBJ2-1 and V is TRBV6-1; 11 bases agree with TRBD2. The junction had 13 bases not matched to a gene; V was cut back by 6 bases and J by 3 bases. The CDR3 extends over 18 amino acids. Germline loops: CDR1 MNHNS, CDR2 SASEGT. The CDR3 bases are TGTGCCAGCAGGTCCGGGGCTAGCGGGAGGAAACGCTACAATGAGCAGTTCTTC. Its translation: CASRSGASGRKRYNEQFF.

Many counts were recorded for this clonotype. CDR3 region: CASSTTGGLGNTIYF. The CDR3 DNA sequence: TGTGCCAGCAGCACGACGGGGGGGCTTGGAAACACCATATATTTT. The chain recombines TRBV7-8 with TRBJ1-3; weak D call: TRBD1 (6 bases). Looked up from germline, CDR1 is SGHVS and CDR2 is FQNEAQ. Trimming removed 5 bases at V and 3 bases at J, with 14 bases between. The CDR3 consists of 15 residues.

This clonotype was recorded at least ten times. The V and J genes are TRBV4-1 and TRBJ2-1; 7 bases fit TRBD2. The CDR3 is made up of 14 amino acids. Trimming at V came to 6 bases and at J to 7 bases, leaving 9 bases not matched to a gene. CDR1 is MGHRA, CDR2 YSYEKL, per germline. The DNA for the CDR3 is TGCGCCAGCAGGGCCCTGGGGGGGATAAATGAGCAGTTCTTC. It is translated as CASRALGGINEQFF.

Ten or more counts support this clonotype. The chain employs TRBV12-3 or TRBV12-4 and TRBJ2-3, with TRBD1 matching 7 bases. V was pared by 6 bases and J by 0 bases, with 6 bases of the junction left unmatched. The CDR3 has 15 amino acids. The CDR3 protein is CASSHEGASTDTQYF. The DNA of the CDR3 is TGTGCCAGCAGCCACGAGGGGGCTAGCACAGATACGCAGTATTTT.

This clonotype was recorded at least ten times. This chain uses TRBV20-1 with TRBJ2-1; a possible D gene is TRBD2 (5 bases). The germline V gene has CDR1 DFQATT and CDR2 SNEGSKA (reference sequence). This CDR3 region has 13 residues. V gave up 5 bases and J gave up 9 bases, with 17 bases separating them. This CDR3 is CSAVFGLALEQFF. The CDR3 DNA sequence: TGCAGTGCTGTGTTCGGGCTAGCTCTTGAGCAGTTCTTC.

This clonotype was counted a few times. The chain joins TRBV20-1 to TRBJ2-7, with 11 bases matching TRBD2. The CDR3 extends over 13 amino acids. The trim removed 5 bases at V and 6 bases at J, leaving 6 bases unmatched. Looked up from germline, CDR1 is DFQATT and CDR2 is SNEGSKA (reference sequence). The CDR3 loop is CSASRTSGSEQYF. As DNA, the CDR3 is TGCAGTGCTTCGCGAACTAGCGGGAGCGAGCAGTACTTC.

Only one count was recorded for this clonotype. Compared with germline, one end of the junction differs, possibly owing to a read error. This chain uses TRBV3-1 with TRBJ2-7; 12 bases fit TRBD2. The CDR3 has 15 amino acids. Per germline, CDR1 LGHDT and CDR2 YNNKEL (reference sequence). The CDR3 protein is CASSQLAGGAYEQHF. The CDR3, as DNA: TGTGCCAGCAGCCAACTAGCGGGAGGGGCCTACGAGCAGCACTTC.

This clonotype was found many times. The chain combines TRBV25-1 with TRBJ2-1; 8 positions match TRBD2. Germline V gene data show CDR1 as MGHDK and CDR2 as SYGVNS. V lost 1 base, J lost 7 bases, and 6 bases stayed unmatched. CDR3 length: 15 amino acids. The CDR3 DNA follows: TGTGCCAGCAGTGAATTAGGGACTAGATTTAATGAGCAGTTCTTC. Residues: CASSELGTRFNEQFF.

This clonotype appeared many times. The chain recombines TRBV4-3 with TRBJ2-3; D remains unclear. Trimming left V 1 base short and J 1 base short, with 6 bases between. CDR3 size: 14 residues. The germline CDR1 and CDR2 sequences are LGHNA and YSLEER. This CDR3 is CASSQGVGTDTQYF. The CDR3 nucleotides are TGCGCCAGCAGCCAAGGTGTAGGCACAGATACGCAGTATTTT.

V usage is TRBV19 and J usage is TRBJ2-1, with TRBD2 as a possible D gene (6 bases). The CDR3 runs 16 residues. Germline CDR1 LNHDA, CDR2 SQIVND (reference sequence). Trimming removed 3 bases from V and 8 bases from J, with 20 bases in between. The chain's CDR3 is CASSIKDYVAMYEQFF. The CDR3 nucleotides are TGTGCCAGTAGTATCAAGGACTACGTGGCAATGTATGAGCAGTTCTTC.

This clonotype was seen only a few times. At one boundary the junction diverges from the germline segment, which might be a read error. The rearrangement uses TRBV20-1 and TRBJ1-1; weak D call: TRBD1 (5 bases). This CDR3 contains 14 residues. CDR1 is DFQATT, CDR2 SNEGSKA, per germline (reference sequence). The CDR3 here is CSPNRGGGNAEAFF. CDR3 DNA: TGCAGTCCCAACCGTGGGGGGGGGAACGCTGAAGCTTTCTTT.

This clonotype has ten or more counts. The chain employs TRBV20-1 and TRBJ2-7; TRBD2 matches at 8 bases. CDR3 length: 14 amino acids. Germline CDR1 and CDR2: DFQATT and SNEGSKA (reference sequence). Losses at the gene ends were 0 bases for V and 4 bases for J; bases not matched to a gene: 5. The CDR3 spells CSAREAGAGYEQYF. DNA of the CDR3: TGCAGTGCTAGAGAAGCGGGAGCCGGTTACGAGCAGTACTTC.

Ten or more counts support this clonotype. The rearrangement links TRBV5-1 to TRBJ2-2; maybe TRBD2 (6 bases). The CDR3 is made up of 16 amino acids. The V end was cut by 3 bases, the J end by 4 bases, with 16 bases between. Germline lookup yields CDR1 SGHRS and CDR2 YFSETQ. CDR3 in amino acids: CASSSLMRDVTGELFF. The CDR3 region has the DNA TGCGCCAGCAGCTCCCTAATGCGGGATGTCACCGGGGAGCTGTTTTTT. The whole variable domain, remainder taken from reference TRBV5-1 and TRBJ2-2, is KAGVTQTPRYLIKTRGQQVTLSCSPISGHRSVSWYQQTPGQGLQFLFEYFSETQRNKGNFPGRFSGRQFSNSRSEMNVSTLELGDSALYLCASSSLMRDVTGELFFGEGSRLTVL.

The chain has TRBV1 and TRBJ2-1; the table's D gene call, TRBD2, was not cross checked with the DNA. TRBV1 is classified as a pseudogene. The CDR3 has 16 residues. The CDR3 DNA follows: TGCACCAGACCCCGGCTAGCGGGTGGGGGTTGCAATGAGCAGTTCTTC. It specifies CTRPRLAGGGCNEQFF.

This clonotype was observed many times. This chain links TRBV7-2 with TRBJ2-7; 7 bases fit TRBD2. The CDR3 extends over 14 amino acids. Germline V gene data show CDR1 as SGHTA and CDR2 as FQGNSA. V was pared by 0 bases and J by 5 bases, with 4 bases of the junction left unmatched. In nucleotides, the CDR3 is TGTGCCAGCAGCTTAGCGGGAGGGCCACACGAGCAGTACTTC. Its protein product is CASSLAGGPHEQYF.

This clonotype was counted only a few times. The J gene is TRBJ1-1, the V gene TRBV18; 9 bases match TRBD1. CDR1 is KGHSH, CDR2 LQKENI, per germline. With 5 bases clipped from V and 0 bases from J, the junction kept 13 bases outside the gene matches. This CDR3 spans 18 amino acids. CDR3 sequence reads: CASSFTGGASAVNTEAFF. In nucleotides, the CDR3 is TGTGCCAGCTCATTCACAGGGGGCGCGAGCGCGGTGAACACTGAAGCTTTCTTT.

The V call is TRBV5-1, the J call TRBJ2-7; 8 bases line up with TRBD1. The CDR3 loop spans 18 amino acids. Germline loops: CDR1 SGHRS, CDR2 YFSETQ. With 0 bases clipped from V and 6 bases from J, the junction kept 17 bases outside the gene matches. CDR3 in amino acids: CASSLAQGALYPASEQYF. In DNA, the CDR3 is TGCGCCAGCAGCTTGGCCCAGGGGGCATTGTATCCGGCCTCCGAGCAGTACTTC.

The rearrangement joins TRBV12-3 or TRBV12-4 to TRBJ2-5; 10 bases agree with TRBD1. The V segment lost 5 bases and the J segment 5 bases; nucleotides outside the gene matches: 8. The CDR3 has 15 amino acids. As DNA, the CDR3 is TGTGCCAGCAGTCTTCGACAGGGGGCTGCGGAGACCCAGTACTTC. This translates into CASSLRQGAAETQYF.

In its sample, this clonotype was seen many times. The chain employs TRBV4-3 and TRBJ2-7, with 10 bases that match TRBD1. There are 15 residues in the CDR3. J gave up 3 bases and V 3 bases, and 5 bases lay outside the gene matches. Germline-derived CDR1 and CDR2 are LGHNA and YSLEER. CDR3 nucleotide sequence: TGCGCCAGCAGCCATTCCGGGACAGGGGACTACGAGCAGTACTTC. Its translation: CASSHSGTGDYEQYF.

This clonotype showed up many times. The chain links TRBV18 to TRBJ2-7; D call uncertain. This CDR3 spans 11 amino acids. Germline CDR1 and CDR2: KGHSH and LQKENI. V gave up 6 bases and J gave up 3 bases, with 6 bases separating them. CDR3 region: CASSDGYEQYF. CDR3 in DNA: TGTGCCAGCTCGGACGGCTACGAGCAGTACTTC.

This clonotype was detected ten times or more. This sequence joins TRBV20-1 and TRBJ1-6; D might be TRBD1 (5 bases). Germline loops: CDR1 DFQATT, CDR2 SNEGSKA (reference sequence). The V gene lost 8 bases and the J gene lost 5 bases, with 13 bases spanning the gap. This CDR3 comprises 13 residues. CDR3 bases: TGCAGTACTATCCGGGGGGATAATTCACCCCTCCACTTT. As protein: CSTIRGDNSPLHF.